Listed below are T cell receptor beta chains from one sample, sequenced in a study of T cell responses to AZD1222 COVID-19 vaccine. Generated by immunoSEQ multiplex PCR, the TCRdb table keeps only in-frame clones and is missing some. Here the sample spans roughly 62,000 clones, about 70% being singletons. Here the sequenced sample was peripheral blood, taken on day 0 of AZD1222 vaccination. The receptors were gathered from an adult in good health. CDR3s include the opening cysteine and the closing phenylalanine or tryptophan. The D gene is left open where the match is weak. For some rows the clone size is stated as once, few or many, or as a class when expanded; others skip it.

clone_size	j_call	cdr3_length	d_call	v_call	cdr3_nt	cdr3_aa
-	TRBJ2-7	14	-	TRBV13	TGTGCCAGCAGCCAATCAGGGAACCTAGGCGAGCAGTACTTC	CASSQSGNLGEQYF
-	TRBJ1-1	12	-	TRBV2	TGTGCCAGCACCCCTATGAACACTGAAGCTTTCTTT	CASTPMNTEAFF
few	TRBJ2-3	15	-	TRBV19	TGTGCCAGTAGAGTAAGGGGGGGGCCCACAGATACGCAGTATTTT	CASRVRGGPTDTQYF
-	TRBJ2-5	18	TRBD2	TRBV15	TGTGCCACCAGCAGACCTCGAGATTTGCGGGGGGCACAAGAGACCCAGTACTTC	CATSRPRDLRGAQETQYF
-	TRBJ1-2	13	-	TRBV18	TGTGCCAGCTCAAGTGACACGGGGTATGGCTACACCTTC	CASSSDTGYGYTF
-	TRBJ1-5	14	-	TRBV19	TGTGCCAGTAGTATAGAGGCAGGCAATCAGCCCCAGCATTTT	CASSIEAGNQPQHF
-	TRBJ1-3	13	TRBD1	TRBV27	TGTGCCAGCAGCACCAGGGGGGGAAACACCATATATTTT	CASSTRGGNTIYF
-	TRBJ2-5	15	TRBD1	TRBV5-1	TGCGCCAGCACCTGGGGGGACAGGGACCATGAGACCCAGTACTTC	CASTWGDRDHETQYF
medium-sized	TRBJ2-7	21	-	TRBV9	TGTGCCAGCAGCGTAGCTTGGCAGCTAGGGGTTTCCCTCCACTACTACTACGAGCAGTACTTC	CASSVAWQLGVSLHYYYEQYF
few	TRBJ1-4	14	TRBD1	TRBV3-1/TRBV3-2	TGTGCCAGCAGCCTCCGGGACAGGGGTGAAAAACTGTTTTTT	CASSLRDRGEKLFF
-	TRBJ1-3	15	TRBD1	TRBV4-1	TGCGCCAGCAGCCAATGGGGACAGGCTGGAAACACCATATATTTT	CASSQWGQAGNTIYF